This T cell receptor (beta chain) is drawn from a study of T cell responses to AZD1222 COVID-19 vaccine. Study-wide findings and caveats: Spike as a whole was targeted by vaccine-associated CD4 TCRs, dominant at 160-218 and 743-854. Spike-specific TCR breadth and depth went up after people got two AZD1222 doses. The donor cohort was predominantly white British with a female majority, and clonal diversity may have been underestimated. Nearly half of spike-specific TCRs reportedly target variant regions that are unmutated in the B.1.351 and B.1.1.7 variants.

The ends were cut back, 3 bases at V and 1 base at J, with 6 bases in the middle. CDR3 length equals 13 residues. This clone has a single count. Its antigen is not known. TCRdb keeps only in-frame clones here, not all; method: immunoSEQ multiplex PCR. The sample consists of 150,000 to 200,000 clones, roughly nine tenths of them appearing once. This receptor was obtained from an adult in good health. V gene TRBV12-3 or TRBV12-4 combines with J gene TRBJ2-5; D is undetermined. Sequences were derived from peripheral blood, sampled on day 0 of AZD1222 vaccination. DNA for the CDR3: TGTGCCAGCAGTTTCTTAGTCCAAGAGACCCAGTACTTC. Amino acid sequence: CASSFLVQETQYF.